The table lists the clone carrying this TCR beta chain with many counts. This sample was taken from a study of T cells of healthy individuals. MiXCR, applied by TCRdb to the 5' RACE reads, yields one record per CDR3 protein. This repertoire shows roughly 76,000 distinct CDR3 sequences, roughly 5% found once; its top ten account for around 8%. The receptor's source is a female donor in good health.

Here the CDR3 reads CASSGQGTYEQYF. In DNA form, the CDR3 reads TGTGCCAGCAGCGGACAGGGTACCTACGAGCAGTACTTC. This chain connects TRBV6-6 to TRBJ2-7, with 8 nucleotides matching TRBD1. V lost 6 bases to trimming and J lost 2 bases; unmatched junction nucleotides: 3. Germline V gives CDR1 MNHNY, CDR2 SVGAGI (reference sequence). The length of the CDR3 is 13 residues.